The rows below give T cell receptor beta chains drawn from one sample of a study of T cells after yellow fever vaccination. Via MiXCR, TCRdb re-called the 5' RACE reads, giving one row per CDR3 protein. The profile shows 200,000 or so distinct CDR3 sequences, roughly 6.8% of them singletons. This specimen consisted of CD4+ T cells sorted from PBMCs, obtained on the day of the yellow fever booster vaccination. These receptors came from a man aged 30-40 years who received the YFV17D yellow fever vaccine. Each CDR3 is given with its conserved first and last residue. Fields, in order: clone size, J gene, D gene, V gene, CDR3 DNA, CDR3 protein. The D gene is left open where the match is weak. For some rows the clone size is stated as once, few or many, or as a class when expanded; others skip it.

NA	TRBJ2-7	NA	TRBV7-2	TGTGCCAGCAGCTTAGTGGAGGAAATCAGCTCCTACGAGCAGTACTTC	CASSLVEEISSYEQYF
many	TRBJ1-2	TRBD1	TRBV10-3	TGTGCCATCAGTGAGCAGGGGGCAATGAATGGCTACACCTTC	CAISEQGAMNGYTF
few	TRBJ2-1	TRBD2	TRBV9	TGTGCCAGCAGCTTACCAAGCGGGAGGGCCTCCAATGAGCAGTTCTTC	CASSLPSGRASNEQFF
many	TRBJ2-3	NA	TRBV7-3	TGTGCCAGCAGCCTGGATAGAGACCGCACAGATACGCAGTATTTT	CASSLDRDRTDTQYF
few	TRBJ2-5	NA	TRBV20-1	TGCAGTGGTTTGGACAAAAAACAAGAGACCCAGTACTTC	CSGLDKKQETQYF
NA	TRBJ2-5	TRBD2	TRBV7-3	TGTGCCAGCAGCCTAGGGACTAGCGGGAGAGAGACCCAGTACTTC	CASSLGTSGRETQYF
NA	TRBJ2-7	NA	TRBV18	TGTGCCAGCTCCCGCGGACAGACCCAAAACTACGAGCAGTACTTC	CASSRGQTQNYEQYF
few	TRBJ2-2	TRBD2	TRBV5-1	TGCGCCAGCAGCTTATTAACTAGCGGGAAAAGCGGGGAGCTGTTTTTT	CASSLLTSGKSGELFF
NA	TRBJ2-3	NA	TRBV5-1	TGCGCCAGCAGCTTGGAGGTCCCCGGCGGAGATACGCAGTATTTT	CASSLEVPGGDTQYF
many	TRBJ1-5	NA	TRBV6-9	TGTGCCAGCAGTTGGCCCGAGGCCTTCCCGAATCAGCCCCAGCATTTT	CASSWPEAFPNQPQHF
NA	TRBJ2-1	TRBD2	TRBV7-2	TGTGCCAGCAGCTTGGGACTAGCCTACAATGAGCAGTTCTTC	CASSLGLAYNEQFF
many	TRBJ2-4	NA	TRBV7-8	TGTGCCAGCAGCTTAACTGGGCTAGCCAAAAACATTCAGTACTTC	CASSLTGLAKNIQYF
few	TRBJ2-1	NA	TRBV25-1	TGTGCCAGCAGGAAACAGGGTTACAATGAGCAGTTCTTC	CASRKQGYNEQFF
few	TRBJ2-1	NA	TRBV12-3/TRBV12-4	TGTGCCAGCACTCCCTCGGGGGAACGACTAGAAGGGGCGTACGGTGAGCAGTTCTTC	CASTPSGERLEGAYGEQFF
NA	TRBJ1-1	NA	TRBV10-2	TGCGCCAGCAGTGCAGACACCCACACTGAAGCTTTCTTT	CASSADTHTEAFF
NA	TRBJ2-1	NA	TRBV12-3/TRBV12-4	TGTGCCAGCAGTCTGAACCGTCGGAATGAGCAGTTCTTC	CASSLNRRNEQFF
NA	TRBJ2-5	TRBD2	TRBV20-1	TGCTGTGCTAGAGATTCGAAGGCGGGAGGGCAAGAGACCCAGTACTTC	CCARDSKAGGQETQYF
few	TRBJ1-2	NA	TRBV14	TGTGCCAGCAGCCAAGACGTGGGGGCCGACTATGGCTACACCTTC	CASSQDVGADYGYTF
many	TRBJ2-5	NA	TRBV12-3/TRBV12-4	TGTGCCAGCAGTTTAGCGGGAGTTTTGGAGACCCAGTACTTC	CASSLAGVLETQYF
NA	TRBJ2-5	NA	TRBV7-2	TGTGCCAGCAGAAGAAGCCGGGGGCAGCAAGAGACCCAGTACTTC	CASRRSRGQQETQYF
many	TRBJ2-4	TRBD2	TRBV6-2/TRBV6-3	TGTGCCAGCAAAAAACCCGGCTTGGCGGGAGGAAGGACCAAAAACATTCAGTACTTC	CASKKPGLAGGRTKNIQYF
many	TRBJ2-6	NA	TRBV20-1	TGCAGTGCTAGAGATCAGGGAACTGGGGCCAACGTCCTGACTTTC	CSARDQGTGANVLTF
many	TRBJ2-1	NA	TRBV7-3	TGTGCCAGCAGGGCCGCGGAGCATGAGCAGTTCTTC	CASRAAEHEQFF
NA	TRBJ2-7	TRBD1	TRBV9	TGTGCCAGCAGCTATTCCGGGACAGACTCCTACGAGCAGTACTTC	CASSYSGTDSYEQYF
NA	TRBJ1-2	TRBD1	TRBV20-1	TGCTGTGCTAGGTCGGACGGACAGGGTGGTATCGATGGCTACACCTTC	CCARSDGQGGIDGYTF
NA	TRBJ1-5	NA	TRBV28	TGTGGCAGCAGTTCCCCGGGTCTCCCTTCCGATCAGCCCCAGCATTTT	CGSSSPGLPSDQPQHF
few	TRBJ2-7	TRBD2	TRBV6-5	TGTGCCAGCAGTTACGGGGGTAGCGGGATGGCTTCCTACGAGCAGTACTTC	CASSYGGSGMASYEQYF
NA	TRBJ2-3	TRBD1	TRBV6-5	TGTGCCAGCAGTTACGGAACCGGGACAGGAGTAGATACGCAGTATTTT	CASSYGTGTGVDTQYF
NA	TRBJ2-2	TRBD2	TRBV5-1	TGCGCCAGCAGCTCCAACAGCGGGGTCGGCAACACCGGGGAGCTGTTTTTT	CASSSNSGVGNTGELFF
many	TRBJ2-7	NA	TRBV27	TGTGCCAGCAGAATCGATGGACAGCGGCTCGAGCAGTACTTC	CASRIDGQRLEQYF
many	TRBJ2-3	TRBD1	TRBV5-1	TGCGCCAGCAGCGCGGGACAGGGCACAGATACGCAGTATTTT	CASSAGQGTDTQYF
few	TRBJ2-1	TRBD2	TRBV19	TGTGCCAGTAGGAATCCGACCCGGGCCAGGGGGACTAGCGGTGCTCCGTACAATGAGCAGTTCTTC	CASRNPTRARGTSGAPYNEQFF
few	TRBJ2-2	TRBD2	TRBV7-2	TGTGCCAGCAGCTCCAGCGGGAGCCCCACCGGGGAGCTGTTTTTT	CASSSSGSPTGELFF
many	TRBJ1-5	NA	TRBV7-2	TGTGCCAGCAGCTTCGGTTTCCGGACAGAGAATCAGCCCCAGCATTTT	CASSFGFRTENQPQHF
few	TRBJ2-7	NA	TRBV7-9	TGTGCCAGCAGCTTCCAGGGGAACGAGCAGTACTTC	CASSFQGNEQYF
NA	TRBJ2-1	TRBD2	TRBV7-2	TGTGCCAGCAGCTTAGTCGGGACTAGCAGTCAGAATGAGCAGTTCTTC	CASSLVGTSSQNEQFF
NA	TRBJ2-5	TRBD2	TRBV20-1	TGCAGTGCTAGGGGGGTAGCGGGAGTGTCAGAGACCCAGTACTTC	CSARGVAGVSETQYF
NA	TRBJ2-2	NA	TRBV20-1	TGCAGTGCTAGGGCAGGGCCTGACACCGGGGAGCTGTTTTTT	CSARAGPDTGELFF
few	TRBJ2-3	NA	TRBV14	TGTGCCAGCAGCCAGCCCCTTGGCGGAGGGGCTGCAGATACGCAGTATTTT	CASSQPLGGGAADTQYF
many	TRBJ2-7	TRBD2	TRBV20-1	TGCAGTGGGCATAGCGGGAGGGGCAACGAGCAGTACTTC	CSGHSGRGNEQYF
NA	TRBJ2-3	TRBD2	TRBV3-1	TGTGCCTCCTGCCACCCCGAAGCGGGAGGAGTAACAGATACGCAGTATTTT	CASCHPEAGGVTDTQYF